A selection of T cell receptor beta chains follows, all from one sample in a study of cytomegalovirus exposure and HLA in healthy donors. Profiled with immunoSEQ multiplex PCR; TCRdb holds only in-frame clones, not every one. Of a few hundred thousand clones listed, roughly 84% are singletons. The specimen sequenced was PBMCs. Source of these receptors: a woman in her 30s in good health and CMV-seropositive. Both conserved end residues are trimmed from each CDR3. The D gene is left open where the match is weak.

>TRBV27|NA
ASRSGTNSGNTIY
>TRBV20-1|TRBD1
SAVQGETQY
>TRBV7-3|NA
ASRASGTDTQY
>TRBV6-1|NA
ASRFPGGLEAF
>TRBV9|NA
ASSVVSTGDTQY
>TRBV27|NA
ASSLSGEQY
>TRBV10-2|TRBD2
ASSESSGRNYEQY
>TRBV29-1|TRBD1
SVNRDRNTEAF
>TRBV5-4|NA
ASSLDRGHTEAF
>TRBV19|NA
ASSSGSRDTQY
>TRBV7-9|NA
ASSLGDLVYEQY
>TRBV30|TRBD1
AWSTGTGLHEQF
>TRBV6-6|NA
ASSEGRNQPQH
>TRBV5-1|TRBD1
ASSPLGRGRGSGEQF
>TRBV30|NA
AWCQGSSGNTIY
>TRBV27|NA
ASSLRAGPLGTGELF
>TRBV4-1|NA
ASSRDKSNTEAF
>TRBV11-3|NA
ASRGVVSEQF
>TRBV20-1|NA
SAGVTDTQY
>TRBV7-9|TRBD1
ASSWWGDRDYEQY
>TRBV2|NA
ASSEYGSTNEKLF
>TRBV4-3|NA
ASSQGDSMNTEAF
>TRBV2|TRBD2
ASRGLSGVHGANEQF
>TRBV5-1|TRBD2
ASSLAGAGTYNEQF
>TRBV9|NA
ASSFSLSGGRNTGELF
>TRBV5-1|NA
ASSFSGEYTEAF
>TRBV11-2|NA
ASSLNGLAKNIQY
>TRBV5-1|TRBD1
ASSTDRAGEKLF
>TRBV7-2|NA
ASTRGGSTDTQY
>TRBV6-1|NA
ATSAYPYNEQF
>TRBV28|NA
ASSFRTDLYSNQPQH
>TRBV6-1|TRBD1
ASSAYRGPPANYGYT
>TRBV14|NA
ASSGGREWHTEAF
>TRBV9|NA
ASSFGTADTQY
>TRBV4-2|NA
ASSHPGTDYGYT
>TRBV9|TRBD2
ASSVEPSGSYEQY
>TRBV7-2|NA
ASSLAASSYNEQF
>TRBV11-2|NA
ASSLGRRQDTQY
>TRBV28|TRBD1
ASRSGQAGLSNQPQH
>TRBV7-9|NA
ASLQDGYT
>TRBV5-1|NA
ASSLGSFDEKLF
>TRBV7-3|NA
ASSYRGGSSYEQY
>TRBV7-6|NA
ASTQQETQY
>TRBV30|NA
AWSEGWTDNTGELF
>TRBV7-8|TRBD1
ASSLDREYGYT
>TRBV29-1|NA
SVRPIGQYEQY
>TRBV28|NA
ASSYTGTVMAGYT
>TRBV11-3|NA
ASSGRGGSYNEQF